This TCR beta chain came from a study of control samples from healthy donors and cancer patients. The CDR3 totals 14 residues. Trimming removed 3 bases from V and 7 bases from J, with 15 bases in between. In germline, CDR1 is KGHSH, CDR2 LQKENI. TCRdb's copy holds only in-frame clones and misses some; the assay was immunoSEQ multiplex PCR. This sample has some 130,000 clones, with around nine tenths found just once. This clone was found once. The V call is TRBV18, the J call TRBJ1-2; D gene uncertain. The source is a man aged 18 to 35 in good health. The sample taken for sequencing was blood. This chain's CDR3 is CASSPLTHGSGYTF. The CDR3 region has the DNA TGTGCCAGCTCACCTTTGACACACGGTTCTGGCTACACCTTC.